The text below deals with one T cell receptor beta chain. What it binds is unknown. Per the germline V gene, CDR1 is MNHEY and CDR2 is SMNVEV (reference sequence). The CDR3 is 12 residues long. Trimming removed 7 bases at V and 10 bases at J, with 15 bases between. The assay was immunoSEQ multiplex PCR, and TCRdb's table has in-frame clones only and misses some. The table lists just over 20,000 clones, 85% to 95% of them singletons, with around two fifths in the top ten. The source of the sample is a study of graft-versus-host responses after intestinal transplantation. Whole-study results and caveats: Patients with graft-donor T cell macrochimerism had high graft-versus-host to host-versus-graft clonal ratios in allografts.

The starting material was PBMCs, obtained roughly 260 days after intestinal transplant. The gene calls are TRBV27 and TRBJ2-3; D may be TRBD1 or TRBD2 (5 bases each). The clonotype comes from a human patient who received an intestinal transplant, so some T cells may come from the graft donor. The CDR3 sequence: CASTDSRGAQYF. The DNA of the CDR3 is TGTGCCAGCACGGATAGTCGAGGGGCGCAGTATTTT.